A single sample gave rise to the 4 T cell receptor beta chains below, sequenced in a study of T cell changes during pregnancy in multiple sclerosis. The protocol was immunoSEQ multiplex PCR, while the TCRdb copy is restricted to in-frame clones and leaves out a portion. Counted here are roughly 42,000 clones, 90% occurring once; the ten biggest clones make up over 6.5%. Sequenced material: CD8+ T cells from peripheral blood mononuclear cells, taken in the third trimester of pregnancy. All receptors derive from a female donor with multiple sclerosis, enrolled in a pregnancy study.

The V call is TRBV15, the J call TRBJ2-2; TRBD1 agrees at 7 bases. This CDR3 has 15 amino acids. V lost 5 bases and J lost 8; bases outside the gene matches: 11. From germline, CDR1 is LNHNV and CDR2 YYDKDF (reference sequence). The CDR3 nucleotides are TGTGCCACCAGCCCCCCCAACAGGGGCTCGGGGGAGCTGTTTTTT. Amino acid sequence: CATSPPNRGSGELFF.

The chain recombines TRBV4-1 with TRBJ1-4, with D possibly being TRBD1 (5 bases). V was shortened by 5 bases and J by 1 base, with 14 bases between the two germline ends. This CDR3 is 16 amino acids long. The germline V gene has CDR1 MGHRA and CDR2 YSYEKL. DNA for the CDR3: TGCGCCAGCAGCATTCGAGACAGTATAACTAATGAAAAACTGTTTTTT. Translating gives CASSIRDSITNEKLFF.

The chain uses TRBV13 and TRBJ2-7; TRBD2 might be the D (6 bases). CDR3 length: 14 residues. V shed 0 bases and J shed 1 base, with 7 bases lying between them. Germline V gives CDR1 PRHDT, CDR2 FYEKMQ (reference sequence). CDR3 DNA sequence: TGTGCCAGCAGCTTAGGGCGGGATTCCTACGAGCAGTACTTC. The encoded protein is CASSLGRDSYEQYF.

V is TRBV9 and J is TRBJ1-1; D unclear. V was trimmed by 5 bases and J by 0 bases, leaving 11 bases between them. The germline V gene has CDR1 SGDLS and CDR2 YYNGEE. CDR3 length equals 14 residues. In DNA, the CDR3 is TGTGCCAGCAGTGGAGACGGGATGAACACTGAAGCTTTCTTT. It encodes CASSGDGMNTEAFF.